This T cell receptor beta chain was observed in a study of blood T cell repertoires in COVID-19. Study summary: Sample material is recorded as cDNA or gDNA derived from T cells, B-cell-depleted T cells, or PBMCs.

Individuals aged about 18 to 95 years were recruited from 24 US areas. Cohorts were assigned according to the clinical history that participants reported. Authors' methods: Estimation of nucleated cell counts was performed using reference gene primer amplification. Produced via immunoSEQ multiplex PCR; TCRdb's table is partial and in-frame only. Clone size and the V and J calls come from that table; the DNA yielded D and trimming. The data contain under 350,000 clones, 65% to 90% of them seen just once; the ten biggest clones take up approximately 4.4%. Germline V gene lookup returns CDR1 MNHEY and CDR2 SMNVEV (reference sequence). The junction had 4 bases not matched to a gene; V was cut back by 5 bases and J by 2 bases. The CDR3 length is 14 residues.

The TCR originated in a woman aged 35 to 49 with acute COVID-19. This chain links TRBV27 with TRBJ2-7; 9 positions match TRBD1. Sequencing was carried out using PBMCs or T cells enriched from blood (not recorded which). In nucleotides, the CDR3 is TGTGCCAGCAGTCCTAGGACAGGGGCCTACGAGCAGTACTTC. It encodes CASSPRTGAYEQYF.